This T cell receptor (beta chain) was identified in a study of blood T cell repertoires in COVID-19. Study-wide context: The origin of the acute and convalescent COVID-19 samples was the United States, Italy and Spain.

Germline V gives CDR1 MDHEN, CDR2 SYDVKM. Deletions cut 3 bases from V and 9 bases from J, with 6 bases between. This CDR3 is built from 12 residues. Generated by immunoSEQ multiplex PCR, the TCRdb table keeps only in-frame clones and is missing some. The table has 95,000 to 110,000 clones, 80% to 90% seen once; the top ten hold 3.5%. This TCR was recovered from a human donor in a cohort sampled during active COVID-19. The chain carries TRBV28 and TRBJ1-6; D is ambiguous. Material for sequencing was peripheral blood. This CDR3 is CASSLAGSPLHF. The CDR3 nucleotides are TGTGCCAGCAGTTTGGCGGGTTCACCCCTCCACTTT.